The 2 T cell receptor beta chains reported below all come from one sample, sequenced in a study of blood T cells in healthy people across ages (dated by TCRdb to about 2015). The library came from 5' RACE. Sequenced on an Illumina HiSeq 2500. The second PCR ran for roughly 6 to 11 cycles and used a J-beta primer mix along with a sample-barcoded 5' primer. The public reads were reanalyzed by TCRdb: fastp trimming at Q25, MiXCR alignment, in-frame beta chains only. Every distinct CDR3 protein forms one entry, paired with its most common genes and DNA. The sample includes over 600,000 distinct CDR3 sequences, with roughly 41% observed a single time. The ten most abundant clones make up about 32% of the sample. The sequencing sample was made of blood. The source is an elderly man in good health.

V and J are TRBV24-1 and TRBJ2-2, with TRBD2 as a possible D gene (6 bases). Germline CDR1 and CDR2: KGHDR and SFDVKD. V lost 9 bases and J lost 2, with 9 bases in between. The CDR3 length is 13 residues. The CDR3: CATGTPNTGELFF. The CDR3 DNA sequence: TGTGCCACCGGGACTCCTAACACCGGGGAGCTGTTTTTT.

The chain joins TRBV11-2 to TRBJ2-5; D remains unclear. The end of the DNA is better explained by TRBJ2-7, so the J call may be wrong. Germline CDR1 reads SGHAT; CDR2 reads FQNNGV. The CDR3 has 15 residues. The CDR3 sequence: CASSLGRVTTYEQYF. CDR3 DNA sequence: TGTGCCAGCAGCTTAGGTCGCGTCACGACCTACGAGCAGTACTTC.